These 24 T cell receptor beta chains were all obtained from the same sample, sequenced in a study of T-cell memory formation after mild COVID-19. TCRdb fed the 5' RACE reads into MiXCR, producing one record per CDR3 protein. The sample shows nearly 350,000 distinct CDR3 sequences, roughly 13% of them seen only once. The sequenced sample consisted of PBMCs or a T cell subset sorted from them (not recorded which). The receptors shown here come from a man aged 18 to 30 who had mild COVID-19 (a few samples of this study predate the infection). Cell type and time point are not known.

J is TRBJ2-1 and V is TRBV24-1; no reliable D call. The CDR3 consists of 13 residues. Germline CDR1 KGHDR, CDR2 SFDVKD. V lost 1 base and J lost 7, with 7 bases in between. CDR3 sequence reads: CATSDFRSNEQFF. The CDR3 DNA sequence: TGTGCCACCAGTGATTTTCGTTCTAATGAGCAGTTCTTC.

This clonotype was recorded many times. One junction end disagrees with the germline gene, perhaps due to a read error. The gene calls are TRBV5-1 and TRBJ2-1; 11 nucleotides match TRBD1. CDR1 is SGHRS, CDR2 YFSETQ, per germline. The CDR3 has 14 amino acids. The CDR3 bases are TGTGCTAGCAGCTTAGGGACAGGGGGCAATGAGCAGTTCTTC. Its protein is CASSLGTGGNEQFF. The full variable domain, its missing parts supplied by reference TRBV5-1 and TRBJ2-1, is KAGVTQTPRYLIKTRGQQVTLSCSPISGHRSVSWYQQTPGQGLQFLFEYFSETQRNKGNFPGRFSGRQFSNSRSEMNVSTLELGDSALYLCASSLGTGGNEQFFGPGTRLTVL.

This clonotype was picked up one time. CDR3 sequence (DNA): TGCGCCAGCAGCCCTAACAGGGGGCATGGAGCTTTCTTT. Amino acids: CASSPNRGHGAFF. This sequence joins TRBV4-3 and TRBJ1-1; TRBD1 matches 9 bases. V lost 4 bases, J lost 10 bases, and 7 bases stayed unmatched. The germline gives CDR1 LGHNA, CDR2 YSLEER. This CDR3 has 13 residues.

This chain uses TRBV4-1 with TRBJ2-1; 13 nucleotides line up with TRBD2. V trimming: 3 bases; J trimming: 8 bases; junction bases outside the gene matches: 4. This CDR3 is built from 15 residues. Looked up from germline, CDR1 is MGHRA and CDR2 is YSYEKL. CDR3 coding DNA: TGCGCCAGCAGCCACACTAGCGGGGGGGCCTATGAGCAGTTCTTC. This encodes CASSHTSGGAYEQFF.

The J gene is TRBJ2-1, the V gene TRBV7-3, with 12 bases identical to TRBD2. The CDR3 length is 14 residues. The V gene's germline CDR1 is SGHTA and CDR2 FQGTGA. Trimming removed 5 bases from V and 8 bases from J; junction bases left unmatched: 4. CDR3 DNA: TGTGCCAGCAGCCTGAGACTAGCGGGGGATGAGCAGTTCTTC. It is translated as CASSLRLAGDEQFF.

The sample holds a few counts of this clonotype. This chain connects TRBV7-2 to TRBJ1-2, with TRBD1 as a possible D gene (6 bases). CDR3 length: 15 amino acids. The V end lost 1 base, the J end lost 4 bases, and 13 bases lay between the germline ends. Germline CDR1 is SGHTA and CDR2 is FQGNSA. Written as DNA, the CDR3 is TGTGCCAGCAGCTTAGAAGAGGGACAAGTCTATGGCTACACCTTC. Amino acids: CASSLEEGQVYGYTF.

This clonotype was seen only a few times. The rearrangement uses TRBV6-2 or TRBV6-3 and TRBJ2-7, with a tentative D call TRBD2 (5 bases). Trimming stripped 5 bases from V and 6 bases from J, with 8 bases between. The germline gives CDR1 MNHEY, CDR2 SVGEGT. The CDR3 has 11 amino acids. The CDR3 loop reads CASSPGSEQYV. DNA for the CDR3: TGTGCCAGCAGTCCGGGGAGCGAGCAGTACGTC.

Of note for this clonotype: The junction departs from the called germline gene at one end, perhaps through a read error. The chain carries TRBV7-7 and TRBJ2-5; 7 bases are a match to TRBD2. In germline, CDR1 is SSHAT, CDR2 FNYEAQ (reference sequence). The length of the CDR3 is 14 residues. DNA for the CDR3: TGTGCTAGCAGCAAATGGGGGGGGGTTCGGACCCAGTACTTC. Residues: CASSKWGGVRTQYF. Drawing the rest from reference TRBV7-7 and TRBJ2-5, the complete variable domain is GAGVSQSPRYKVTKRGQDVTLRCDPISSHATLYWYQQALGQGPEFLTYFNYEAQPDKSGLPSDRFSAERPEGSISTLTIQRTEQRDSAMYRCASSKWGGVRTQYFGPGTRLLVL.

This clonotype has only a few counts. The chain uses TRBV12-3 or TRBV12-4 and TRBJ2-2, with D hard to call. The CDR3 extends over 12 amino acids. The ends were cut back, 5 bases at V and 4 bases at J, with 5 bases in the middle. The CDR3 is CASSITTGELFF. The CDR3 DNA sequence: TGTGCCAGCAGTATTACCACCGGGGAGCTGTTTTTT.

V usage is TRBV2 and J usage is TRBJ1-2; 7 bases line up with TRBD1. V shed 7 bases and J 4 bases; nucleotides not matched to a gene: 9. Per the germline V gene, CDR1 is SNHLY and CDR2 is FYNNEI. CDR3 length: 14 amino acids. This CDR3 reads CASKRTGSPYGYTF. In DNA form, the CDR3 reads TGTGCCAGCAAGCGGACAGGTTCTCCCTATGGCTACACCTTC.

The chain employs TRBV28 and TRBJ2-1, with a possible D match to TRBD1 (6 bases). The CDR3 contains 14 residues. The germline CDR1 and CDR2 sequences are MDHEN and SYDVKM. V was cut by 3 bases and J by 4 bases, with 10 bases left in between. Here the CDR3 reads CASSFRGFYNEQFF. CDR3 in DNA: TGTGCCAGCAGTTTTAGGGGGTTTTACAATGAGCAGTTCTTC.

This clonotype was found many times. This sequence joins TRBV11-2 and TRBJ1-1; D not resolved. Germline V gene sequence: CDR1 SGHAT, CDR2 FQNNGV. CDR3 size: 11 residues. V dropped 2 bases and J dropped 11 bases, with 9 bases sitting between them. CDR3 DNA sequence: TGTGCCAGCAGCTTATTGGGAGGGGCTTTCTTT. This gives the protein CASSLLGGAFF.

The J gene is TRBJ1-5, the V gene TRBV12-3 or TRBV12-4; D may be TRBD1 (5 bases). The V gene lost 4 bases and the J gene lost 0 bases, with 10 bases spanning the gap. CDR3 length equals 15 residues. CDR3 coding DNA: TGTGCCAGCAGTTCCCAGGGAAGTAGCAATCAGCCCCAGCATTTT. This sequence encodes CASSSQGSSNQPQHF.

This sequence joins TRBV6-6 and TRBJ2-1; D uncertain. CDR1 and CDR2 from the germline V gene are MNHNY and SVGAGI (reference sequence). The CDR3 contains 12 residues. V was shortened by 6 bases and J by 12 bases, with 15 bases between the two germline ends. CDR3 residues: CASSQDPLGQFF. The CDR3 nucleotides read TGTGCCAGCAGCCAGGACCCCTTAGGGCAGTTCTTC.

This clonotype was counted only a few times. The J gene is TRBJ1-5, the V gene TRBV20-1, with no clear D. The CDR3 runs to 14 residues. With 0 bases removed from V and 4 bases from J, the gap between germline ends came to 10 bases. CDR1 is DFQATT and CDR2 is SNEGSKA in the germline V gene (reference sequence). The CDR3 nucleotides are TGCAGTGCTAGAGATGCGACAAAGAATCAGCCCCAGCATTTT. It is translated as CSARDATKNQPQHF.

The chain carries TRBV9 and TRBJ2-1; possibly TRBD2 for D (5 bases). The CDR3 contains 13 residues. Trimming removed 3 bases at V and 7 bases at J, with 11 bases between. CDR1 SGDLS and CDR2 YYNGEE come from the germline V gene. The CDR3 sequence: CASSAIPGNEQFF. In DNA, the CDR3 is TGTGCCAGCAGCGCAATCCCGGGGAATGAGCAGTTCTTC.

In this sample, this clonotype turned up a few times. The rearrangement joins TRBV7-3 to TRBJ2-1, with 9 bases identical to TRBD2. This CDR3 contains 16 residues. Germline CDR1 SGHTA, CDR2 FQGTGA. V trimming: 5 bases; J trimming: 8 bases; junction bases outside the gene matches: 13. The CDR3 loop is CASSALGAGGMDEQFF. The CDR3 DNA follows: TGTGCCAGCAGCGCCTTAGGAGCGGGGGGCATGGATGAGCAGTTCTTC. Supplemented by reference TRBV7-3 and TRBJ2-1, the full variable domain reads GAGVSQTPSNKVTEKGKYVELRCDPISGHTALYWYRQSLGQGPEFLIYFQGTGAADDSGLPNDRFFAVRPEGSVSTLKIQRTERGDSAVYLCASSALGAGGMDEQFFGPGTRLTVL.

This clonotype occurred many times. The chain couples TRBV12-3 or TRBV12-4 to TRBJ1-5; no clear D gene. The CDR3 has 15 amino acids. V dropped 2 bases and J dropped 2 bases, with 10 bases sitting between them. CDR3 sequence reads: CASSLFRSRNQPQHF. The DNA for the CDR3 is TGTGCCAGCAGTTTATTCCGCAGCCGCAATCAGCCCCAGCATTTT.

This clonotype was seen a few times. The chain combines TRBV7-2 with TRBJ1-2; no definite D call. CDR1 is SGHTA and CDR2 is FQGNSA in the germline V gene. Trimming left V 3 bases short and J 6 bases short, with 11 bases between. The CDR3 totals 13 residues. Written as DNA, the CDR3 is TGTGCCAGCAGCTTCACAAGTTTAGATGGCTACACCTTC. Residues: CASSFTSLDGYTF.

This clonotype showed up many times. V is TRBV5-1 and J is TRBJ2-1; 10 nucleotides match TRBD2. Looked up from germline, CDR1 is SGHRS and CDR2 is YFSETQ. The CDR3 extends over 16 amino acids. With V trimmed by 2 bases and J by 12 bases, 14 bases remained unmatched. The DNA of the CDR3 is TGCGCCAGCAGCTTAACAGCAGCGGGGGGGCCGTCAACGCAGTTCTTC. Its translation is CASSLTAAGGPSTQFF.

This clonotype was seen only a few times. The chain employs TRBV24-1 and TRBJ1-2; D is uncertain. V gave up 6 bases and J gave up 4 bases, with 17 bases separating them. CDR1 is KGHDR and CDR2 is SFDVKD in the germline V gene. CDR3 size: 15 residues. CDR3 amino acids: CATSTTGTAAYGYTF. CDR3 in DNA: TGTGCCACCAGTACTACCGGCACCGCGGCCTATGGCTACACCTTC.

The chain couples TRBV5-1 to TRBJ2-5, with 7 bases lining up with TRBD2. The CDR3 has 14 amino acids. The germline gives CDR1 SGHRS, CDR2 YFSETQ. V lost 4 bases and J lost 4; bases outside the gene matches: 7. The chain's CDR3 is CASSPERGGETQYF. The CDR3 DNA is TGCGCCAGCAGCCCGGAGCGGGGCGGAGAGACCCAGTACTTC.

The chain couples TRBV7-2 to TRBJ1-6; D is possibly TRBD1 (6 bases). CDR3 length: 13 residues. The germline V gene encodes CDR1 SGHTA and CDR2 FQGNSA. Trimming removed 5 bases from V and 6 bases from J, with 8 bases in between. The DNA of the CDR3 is TGTGCCAGCAGCACCAGGGGTAATTCACCCCTCCACTTT. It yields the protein CASSTRGNSPLHF.

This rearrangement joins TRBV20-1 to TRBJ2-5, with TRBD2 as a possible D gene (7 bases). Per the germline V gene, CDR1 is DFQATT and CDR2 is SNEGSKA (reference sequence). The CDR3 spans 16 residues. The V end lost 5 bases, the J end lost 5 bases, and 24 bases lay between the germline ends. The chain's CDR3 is CSALQGWGGRIETQYF. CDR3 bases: TGCAGTGCTCTCCAAGGTTGGGGGGGCCGGATCGAGACCCAGTACTTC.